This T cell receptor (beta chain) is drawn from a study of identical twins. This CDR3 spans 17 amino acids. Trimming pared 6 bases from V and 0 bases from J, leaving 18 bases between. TCRdb reanalysed the 5' RACE reads using MiXCR and keeps one entry per CDR3 protein. The data show 500,000 to 650,000 distinct CDR3 sequences, 20% to 25% seen once. This sample also belongs to another study, concerning yellow fever vaccine responses in identical twins.

J is TRBJ2-1 and V is TRBV12-3 or TRBV12-4; D may be TRBD2 (7 bases). The material sequenced was CD4+ T cells sorted from blood. This TCR was recovered from a woman younger than 30 in good health. CDR3 amino acids: CASRGGPGVISYNEQFF. The CDR3 DNA is TGTGCCAGCAGGGGGGGGCCGGGGGTGATCTCCTACAATGAGCAGTTCTTC.